Following are 13 T cell receptor delta chains from one sample sequenced in a study of gamma-delta T cells after stem cell transplantation. TCRdb reprocessed the RT-PCR reads using CATT. The table lists over a thousand delta-chain clones, around 5.3% of them singletons. Sequencing was carried out using gamma-delta T cells. Source of these receptors: a human donor. It is not recorded whose cells these are; they may come from a transplant donor.

This clone has a handful of counts. A far larger clone lies a single base away; this is likely a read error. Other nucleotide sequences in the sample specify the same CDR3. The chain uses TRDV1 and TRDJ4; 9 positions match TRDD3. This CDR3 is 18 amino acids long. In germline, CDR1 is TSWWSYY, CDR2 QGS. The junction had 20 bases not matched to a gene; V was cut back by 6 bases and J by 3 bases. The CDR3 coding sequence is TGTGCTCTTGGAGAATCATCCTACCCGTCTGGGGGATGCGGACCCCTGATCTTT. Amino acids: CALGESSYPSGGCGPLIF.

This clone was counted a few times. A far larger clone is one nucleotide away, so this likely arose from a read error. This chain links TRDV2 with TRDJ1; TRDD3 matches at 11 bases. Germline V gene data show CDR1 as GEAIGNYY and CDR2 as EKD. The CDR3 has 17 residues. DNA of the CDR3: TGTGCCTGTAACACGTGGTACTGGGGGATAACGTCTGATAAACTCATCTTT. Translation: CACNTWYWGITSDKLIF.

About this clone: This may be a read error, as it is one base from a much larger clone. Other nucleotide sequences in the sample specify the same CDR3. This chain connects TRDV1 to TRDJ2; D may be TRDD3 (6 bases). This CDR3 region has 19 residues. From germline, CDR1 is TSWWSYY and CDR2 QGS. Trimming took 1 base from V and 0 from J, leaving 18 bases between them. The CDR3 coding sequence is TGTGCTCTTGGGGAACCCGGGCTGGGGAAAAAGGCTTTGACAGCACAACTCTTCTTT. This codes for CALGEPGLGKKALTAQLFF.

Comment on this clone: Being one base from a much bigger clone, this may be a read error. The chain recombines TRDV1 with TRDJ1; tentative D call: TRDD3 (9 bases). Germline values: CDR1 TSWWSYY, CDR2 QGS. CDR3 length equals 24 residues. Trimming cost V 1 base and J 3 bases, with 39 bases left between them. CDR3 bases: TGTGCTCTTGGGGAACCACTTCCTACCGACTCTTCCCTCACTGGGGGACAATACGCCGATAAACTCATCTTT. This gives the protein CALGEPLPTDSSLTGGQYADKLIF.

To note about this clone: The mismatch at residue 18 between this DNA's translation and the TCRdb protein of a much larger clone likely reflects a read error; the protein shown is translated from the DNA. The V and J genes are TRDV1 and TRDJ1, with 13 nucleotides matching TRDD3. The germline CDR1 and CDR2 sequences are TSWWSYY and QGS. This CDR3 spans 19 amino acids. The CDR3 DNA sequence: TGTGCTCTTGGGGAATTCACCCTCACTGGGGGATACGGGACCGATAAACTCACCTTT. Translating gives CALGEFTLTGGYGTDKLTF.

This clone turned up a few times. The chain recombines TRDV1 with TRDJ1; 11 bases match TRDD3. Trimming removed 3 bases from V and 0 bases from J; junction bases left unmatched: 12. CDR3 length equals 19 residues. Germline V gene data show CDR1 as TSWWSYY and CDR2 as QGS. The CDR3 nucleotides read TGTGCTCTTGGGGAGCTGGCCTGGGGGATACCCCGGCACACCGATAAACTCATCTTT. Amino acids: CALGELAWGIPRHTDKLIF.

Concerning this clone itself: The same CDR3 arises from other DNA sequences in this sample as well. The V and J genes are TRDV1 and TRDJ1; 7 bases match TRDD3. From germline, CDR1 is TSWWSYY and CDR2 QGS. The V gene end was trimmed by 6 bases and the J gene end by 4 bases; junction bases not matched to a gene: 20. The CDR3 covers 18 residues. The CDR3 spells CALGSLTKRSGGFDKLIF. In DNA, the CDR3 is TGTGCTCTTGGCAGTCTTACGAAACGTTCTGGGGGGTTCGATAAACTCATCTTT.

V usage is TRDV2 and J usage is TRDJ1; 11 bases agree with TRDD3. The germline CDR1 and CDR2 sequences are GEAIGNYY and EKD. Losses at the gene ends were 0 bases for V and 3 bases for J; bases not matched to a gene: 14. The CDR3 is 19 amino acids. CDR3 in amino acids: CACDTVSSLLGDNSDKLIF. CDR3 DNA sequence: TGTGCCTGTGACACCGTTTCTTCCTTACTGGGGGATAACTCCGATAAACTCATCTTT.

On this clone itself: A far more abundant clone sits one base away, making this likely a read error. This specimen includes other DNA sequences encoding the same CDR3. This chain joins TRDV2 and TRDJ1, with TRDD3 matching over 11 bases. CDR1 is GEAIGNYY, CDR2 EKD, per germline. This CDR3 has 17 amino acids. The CDR3 bases are TGTGCTTGTGACACGTGGTACTGGGGGATAACGTCTGATAAACTCATCTTT. Its translation: CACDTWYWGITSDKLIF.

Of note for this clone: A much larger clone lies one base from this, so it may be a read error. This chain connects TRAV29/DV5 to TRDJ1; 12 bases align to TRDD3. V was clipped by 2 bases and J by 0 bases; unmatched bases: 23. The CDR3 is 22 amino acids. CDR1 NSMFDY and CDR2 ISSIKDK come from the germline V gene. The CDR3 spells CAARVSHIPTGGYQVYTDKLIF. The CDR3 nucleotides read TGTGCAGCAAGGGTCTCCCACATTCCGACTGGGGGATACCAAGTGTACACCGATAAACTCATCTTT.

This clone was counted only a few times. TCRdb shows a much larger clone's protein in place of this DNA's translation, and the two differ at residue 8, likely through a read error; the protein shown is translated from the DNA. The chain uses TRDV1 and TRDJ1; 11 bases match TRDD3. The germline V gene has CDR1 TSWWSYY and CDR2 QGS. The J segment lost 4 bases and the V segment lost 0 bases, leaving 10 bases of the junction unmatched. The CDR3 covers 18 residues. The CDR3 bases are TGTGCTCTTGGGGAACTAGGCATACTGGGGGATAACATCGATAAACTCATCTTT. Translating it yields CALGELGILGDNIDKLIF.

By its share, this clone is medium-sized. The chain carries TRDV1 and TRDJ3; 9 bases are shared with TRDD3. V was clipped by 7 bases and J by 3 bases; unmatched bases: 7. The CDR3 loop spans 17 amino acids. Germline V gives CDR1 TSWWSYY, CDR2 QGS. CDR3 DNA sequence: TGTGCTCTTGTCGCGGGGGGATACAGCTGGGACACCCGACAGATGTTTTTC. As protein: CALVAGGYSWDTRQMFF.

This clone was seen more than once but under ten times. A single base separates this from a much larger clone, so it may be a read error. This chain connects TRDV1 to TRDJ1; 7 bases align to TRDD3. The CDR3 is 21 residues long. Germline CDR1 TSWWSYY, CDR2 QGS. CDR3 residues: CALGTSWPTPGYAEYTDQLIF. The CDR3 bases are TGTGCTCTTGGGACTAGCTGGCCTACCCCAGGATACGCGGAGTACACCGATCAACTCATCTTT.